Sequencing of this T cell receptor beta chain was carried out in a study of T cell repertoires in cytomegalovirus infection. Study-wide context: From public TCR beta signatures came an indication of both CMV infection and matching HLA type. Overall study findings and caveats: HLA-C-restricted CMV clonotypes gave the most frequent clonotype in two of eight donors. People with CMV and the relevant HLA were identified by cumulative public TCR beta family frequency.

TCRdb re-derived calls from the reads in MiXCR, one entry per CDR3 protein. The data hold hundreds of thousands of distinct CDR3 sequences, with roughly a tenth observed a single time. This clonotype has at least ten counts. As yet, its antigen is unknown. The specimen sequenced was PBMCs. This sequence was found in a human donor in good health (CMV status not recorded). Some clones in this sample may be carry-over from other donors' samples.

Here the CDR3 DNA reads TGTGCCAGCAGCTTACCGACGGACAGGCCGCAGGATACGCAGTATTTT. Translated, it gives CASSLPTDRPQDTQYF. This chain links TRBV7-2 with TRBJ2-3, with 7 bases that match TRBD1. The trim removed 2 bases at V and 6 bases at J, leaving 11 bases unmatched. CDR1 is SGHTA and CDR2 is FQGNSA in the germline V gene. This CDR3 is built from 16 residues.